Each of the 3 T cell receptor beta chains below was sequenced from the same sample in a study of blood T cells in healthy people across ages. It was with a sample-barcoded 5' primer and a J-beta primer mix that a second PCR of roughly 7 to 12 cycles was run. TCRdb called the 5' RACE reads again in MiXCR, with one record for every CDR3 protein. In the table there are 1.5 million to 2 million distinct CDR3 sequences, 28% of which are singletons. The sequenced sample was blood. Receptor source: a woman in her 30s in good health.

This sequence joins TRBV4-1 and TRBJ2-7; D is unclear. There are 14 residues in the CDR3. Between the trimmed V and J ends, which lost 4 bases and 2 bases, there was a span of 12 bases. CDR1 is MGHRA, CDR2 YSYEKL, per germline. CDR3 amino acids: CASSRDVHPYEQYF. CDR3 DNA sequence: TGCGCCAGCAGCCGAGATGTCCACCCCTACGAGCAGTACTTC.

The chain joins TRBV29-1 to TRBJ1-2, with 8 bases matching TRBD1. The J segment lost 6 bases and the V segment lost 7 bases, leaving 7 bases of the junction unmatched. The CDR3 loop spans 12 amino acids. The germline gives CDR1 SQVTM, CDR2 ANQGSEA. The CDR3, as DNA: TGCAGCGCCGCCGGACAGGGACATGGCTACACCTTC. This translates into CSAAGQGHGYTF.

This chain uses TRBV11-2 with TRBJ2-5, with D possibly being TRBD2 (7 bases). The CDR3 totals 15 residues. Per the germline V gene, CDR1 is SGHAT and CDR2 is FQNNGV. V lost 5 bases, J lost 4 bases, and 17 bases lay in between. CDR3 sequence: CASSPHGGARETQYF. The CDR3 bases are TGTGCCAGCAGCCCCCATGGGGGGGCGCGAGAGACCCAGTACTTC. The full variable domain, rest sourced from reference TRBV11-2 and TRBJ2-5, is EAGVAQSPRYKIIEKRQSVAFWCNPISGHATLYWYQQILGQGPKLLIQFQNNGVVDDSQLPKDRFSAERLKGVDSTLKIQPAKLEDSAVYLCASSPHGGARETQYFGPGTRLLVL.